The 9 T cell receptor beta chains presented below share a single source sample, sequenced in a study of T-cell reconstitution after alpha-beta-depleted transplantation in children. Preparation of the TCRbeta library used unique molecular identifiers. TCRdb re-analysed the PCR reads in MiXCR, keeping a single row per CDR3 protein. The sample has 750,000 to 950,000 distinct CDR3 sequences, 16% seen once. Sequencing was performed on PBMCs, mostly from graft donor cells, taken 360 days after TCRalphabeta/CD19-depleted stem cell transplant. Receptors originate from a male patient between 5 and 17 years old who had a stem cell transplant for acute lymphoblastic leukemia, so the T cells may come from the graft donor.

This clonotype was observed a handful of times. The chain combines TRBV27 with TRBJ2-5; D gene unclear. The CDR3 is 14 residues long. CDR1 and CDR2 (germline): MNHEY, SMNVEV (reference sequence). Trimming took 2 bases from V and 4 from J, leaving 11 bases between them. The CDR3 loop is CASSLSSSIETQYF. The DNA for the CDR3 is TGTGCCAGCAGTTTAAGTTCGAGCATAGAGACCCAGTACTTC.

This clonotype showed up just a few times. The gene calls are TRBV24-1 and TRBJ2-5, with TRBD1 identical over 8 bases. V shed 4 bases and J 4 bases; nucleotides not matched to a gene: 10. The V gene's germline CDR1 is KGHDR and CDR2 SFDVKD. The CDR3 consists of 16 residues. The CDR3 nucleotides read TGTGCCACCAGTGACCATACAGGGGGAGGCCCAGAGACCCAGTACTTC. Residues: CATSDHTGGGPETQYF.

In this sample, this clonotype turned up a few times. The chain is built from TRBV4-1 and TRBJ1-4; weak D call: TRBD1 (5 bases). The germline V gene has CDR1 MGHRA and CDR2 YSYEKL. Trimming shortened V by 5 bases and J by 6 bases, and 22 bases separated the two germline ends. CDR3 length: 17 residues. The CDR3 is CASSTLHSGSGDEKLFF. The CDR3 DNA reads as TGCGCCAGCAGCACCCTCCACAGCGGTTCGGGGGATGAAAAACTGTTTTTT.

The CDR3 sequence: CASSPPPGPWNEQFF. The CDR3 DNA reads as TGTGCCAGCAGCCCCCCCCCGGGTCCATGGAATGAGCAGTTCTTC. V is TRBV4-2 and J is TRBJ2-1; D not certain. Germline CDR1 LGHNA, CDR2 YNFKEQ. Trimming took 4 bases from V and 7 from J, leaving 17 bases between them. The CDR3 extends over 15 amino acids.

Here the CDR3 reads CASSEPIEQVQYF. The CDR3 DNA reads as TGTGCCAGCAGTGAACCAATCGAGCAGGTGCAGTACTTC. The chain links TRBV25-1 to TRBJ2-7, with D uncertain. Per germline, CDR1 MGHDK and CDR2 SYGVNS. V shed 2 bases and J shed 9 bases, with 14 bases lying between them. This CDR3 contains 13 residues.

The chain has TRBV2 and TRBJ2-7; 7 bases are shared with TRBD2. This CDR3 is 14 amino acids long. Germline values: CDR1 SNHLY, CDR2 FYNNEI. The V gene end was trimmed by 3 bases and the J gene end by 2 bases; junction bases not matched to a gene: 4. The CDR3 loop is CASSDRRETYEQYF. The DNA for the CDR3 is TGTGCCAGCAGTGATCGGCGGGAGACCTACGAGCAGTACTTC.

The chain has TRBV5-1 and TRBJ1-2; D is uncertain. The V end lost 5 bases, the J end lost 4 bases, and 12 bases lay between the germline ends. This CDR3 spans 13 amino acids. Germline CDR1 and CDR2: SGHRS and YFSETQ. CDR3 DNA: TGCGCCAGCAGTTACCCGGGGAGCTATGGCTACACCTTC. Translation: CASSYPGSYGYTF.

The chain uses TRBV7-8 and TRBJ1-1; no reliable D call. There are 14 residues in the CDR3. The germline V gene has CDR1 SGHVS and CDR2 FQNEAQ. V lost 4 bases and J lost 6, with 15 bases in between. This CDR3 reads CASSSRPIDPEAFF. CDR3 sequence (DNA): TGTGCCAGCAGCTCCCGACCCATAGACCCTGAAGCTTTCTTT.

This clonotype was seen ten or more times. The chain is built from TRBV7-3 and TRBJ1-1, with D perhaps matching TRBD1 (5 bases). This CDR3 contains 14 residues. Germline V gene sequence: CDR1 SGHTA, CDR2 FQGTGA. Trimming pared 6 bases from V and 5 bases from J, leaving 16 bases between. This CDR3 is CASSPTRGRTEAFF. The CDR3 DNA sequence: TGTGCCAGCAGTCCAACACGGGGACGGACTGAAGCTTTCTTT.